This T cell receptor (beta chain) is drawn from a study of T cell responses to AZD1222 COVID-19 vaccine. Study-wide results and caveats: Rises in breadth and depth of Spike-specific TCRs came after two AZD1222 doses.

This clone has a handful of counts. Its antigen is currently unknown. The CDR3 loop spans 16 amino acids. V shed 2 bases and J shed 7 bases, with 17 bases lying between them. In germline, CDR1 is SGHTA, CDR2 FQGNSA. Produced via immunoSEQ multiplex PCR; TCRdb's table is partial and in-frame only. The profile shows about 160,000 clones, approximately 90% of them singletons. This material consisted of peripheral blood, taken on day 0 of AZD1222 vaccination. The sequence was obtained from an adult in good health. The chain uses TRBV7-2 and TRBJ1-4; D is perhaps TRBD1 (5 bases). The CDR3 DNA reads as TGTGCCAGCAGCTTATTTATTTGGGGCGGAGGTGAAAAACTGTTTTTT. Protein: CASSLFIWGGGEKLFF.